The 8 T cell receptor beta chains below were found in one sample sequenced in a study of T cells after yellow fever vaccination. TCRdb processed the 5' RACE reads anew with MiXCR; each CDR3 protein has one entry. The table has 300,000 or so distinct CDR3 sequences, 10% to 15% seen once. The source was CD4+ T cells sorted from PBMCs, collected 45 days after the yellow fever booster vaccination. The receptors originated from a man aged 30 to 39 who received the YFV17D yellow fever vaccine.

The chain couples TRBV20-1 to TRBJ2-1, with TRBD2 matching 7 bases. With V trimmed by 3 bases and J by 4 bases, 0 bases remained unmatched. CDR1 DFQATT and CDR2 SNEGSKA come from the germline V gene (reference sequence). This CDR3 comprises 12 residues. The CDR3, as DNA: TGCAGTGCTAGCGGGAGGTACAATGAGCAGTTCTTC. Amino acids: CSASGRYNEQFF.

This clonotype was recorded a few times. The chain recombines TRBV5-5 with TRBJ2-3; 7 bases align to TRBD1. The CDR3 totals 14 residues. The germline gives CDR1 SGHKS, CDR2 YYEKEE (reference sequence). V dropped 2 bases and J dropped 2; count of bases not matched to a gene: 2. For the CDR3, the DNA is TGTGCCAGCAGCTTTACAGGGGACACAGATACGCAGTATTTT. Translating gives CASSFTGDTDTQYF.

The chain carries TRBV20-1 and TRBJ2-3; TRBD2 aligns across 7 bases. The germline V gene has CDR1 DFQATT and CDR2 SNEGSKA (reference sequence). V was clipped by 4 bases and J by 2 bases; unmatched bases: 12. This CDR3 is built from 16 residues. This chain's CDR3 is CSATFPREAVTDTQYF. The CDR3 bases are TGCAGTGCTACTTTCCCCCGGGAGGCGGTCACAGATACGCAGTATTTT.

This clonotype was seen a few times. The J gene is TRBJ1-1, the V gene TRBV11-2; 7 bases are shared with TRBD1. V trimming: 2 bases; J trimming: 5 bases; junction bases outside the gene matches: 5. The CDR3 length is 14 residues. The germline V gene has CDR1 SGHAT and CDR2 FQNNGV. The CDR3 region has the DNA TGTGCCAGCAGCTTATCAGGGGGATTAACTGAAGCTTTCTTT. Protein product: CASSLSGGLTEAFF.

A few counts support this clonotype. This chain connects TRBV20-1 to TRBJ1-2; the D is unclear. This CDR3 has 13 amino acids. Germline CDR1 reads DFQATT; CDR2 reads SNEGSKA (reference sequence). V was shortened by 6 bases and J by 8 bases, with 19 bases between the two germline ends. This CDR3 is CSAEGAAPWGYTF. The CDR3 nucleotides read TGCAGTGCCGAAGGAGCCGCCCCCTGGGGCTACACCTTC.

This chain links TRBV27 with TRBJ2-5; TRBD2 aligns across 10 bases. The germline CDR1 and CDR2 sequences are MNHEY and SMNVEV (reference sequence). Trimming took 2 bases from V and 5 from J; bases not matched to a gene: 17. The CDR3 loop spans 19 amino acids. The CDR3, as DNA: TGTGCCAGCAGTTTAAGGGGTGCGGGAGCGGGAGGGCCGCGGGAGACCCAGTACTTC. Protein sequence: CASSLRGAGAGGPRETQYF.

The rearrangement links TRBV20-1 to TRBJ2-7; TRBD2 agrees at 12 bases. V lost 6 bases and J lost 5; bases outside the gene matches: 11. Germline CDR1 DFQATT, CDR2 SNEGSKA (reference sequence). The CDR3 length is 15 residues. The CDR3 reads CSARGLAGNHDEQYF. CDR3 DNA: TGCAGTGCGCGCGGACTAGCGGGAAATCATGACGAGCAGTACTTC.

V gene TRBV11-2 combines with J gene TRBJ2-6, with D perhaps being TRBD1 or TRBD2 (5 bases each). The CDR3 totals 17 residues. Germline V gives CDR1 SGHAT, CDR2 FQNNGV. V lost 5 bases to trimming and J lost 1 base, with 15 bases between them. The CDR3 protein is CASSDSGYRSGANVLTF. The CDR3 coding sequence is TGTGCCAGCAGCGATTCGGGATACAGGTCTGGGGCCAACGTCCTGACTTTC.